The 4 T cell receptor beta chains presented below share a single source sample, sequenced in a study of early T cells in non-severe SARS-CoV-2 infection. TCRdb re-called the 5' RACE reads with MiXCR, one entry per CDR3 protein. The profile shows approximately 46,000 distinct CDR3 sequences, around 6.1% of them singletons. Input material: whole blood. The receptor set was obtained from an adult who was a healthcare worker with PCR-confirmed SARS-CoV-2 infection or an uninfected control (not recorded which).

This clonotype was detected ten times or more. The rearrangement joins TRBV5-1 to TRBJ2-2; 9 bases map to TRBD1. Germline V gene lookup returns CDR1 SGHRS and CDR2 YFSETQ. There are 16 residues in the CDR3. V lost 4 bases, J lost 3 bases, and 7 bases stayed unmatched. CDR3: CASSRHRGLDTGELFF. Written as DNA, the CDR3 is TGCGCCAGCAGCAGACACAGGGGGCTTGACACCGGGGAGCTGTTTTTT.

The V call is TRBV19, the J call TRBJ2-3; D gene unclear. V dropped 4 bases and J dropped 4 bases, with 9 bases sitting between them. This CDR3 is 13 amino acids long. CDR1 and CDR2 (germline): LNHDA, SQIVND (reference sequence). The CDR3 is CASSRSRADTQYF. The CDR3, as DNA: TGTGCCAGTAGTAGGAGTCGCGCAGATACGCAGTATTTT.

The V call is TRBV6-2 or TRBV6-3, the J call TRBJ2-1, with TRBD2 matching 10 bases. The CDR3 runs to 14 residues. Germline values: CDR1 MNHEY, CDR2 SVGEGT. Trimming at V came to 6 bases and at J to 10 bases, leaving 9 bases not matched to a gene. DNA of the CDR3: TGTGCCAGCAGGCCAGCGGGGGGGCCGGGAGAGCAGTTCTTC. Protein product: CASRPAGGPGEQFF.

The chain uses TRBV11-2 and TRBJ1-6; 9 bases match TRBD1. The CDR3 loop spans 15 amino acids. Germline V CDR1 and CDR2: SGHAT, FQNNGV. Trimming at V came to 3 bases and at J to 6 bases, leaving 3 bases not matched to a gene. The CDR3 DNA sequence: TGTGCCAGCAGCTTTCTGGGACAGGGTAATTCACCCCTCCACTTT. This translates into CASSFLGQGNSPLHF.